One sample yielded the 25 T cell receptor beta chains listed below, sequenced in a study of T cell responses to AZD1222 COVID-19 vaccine. Sequencing was performed with immunoSEQ multiplex PCR; in TCRdb, only in-frame clones are kept and a portion is missing. The sample has approximately 110,000 clones; 92% are singletons. This specimen consisted of peripheral blood, obtained 28 days after the second AZD1222 dose. Every receptor here comes from an adult who received the AZD1222 COVID-19 vaccine.

The V call is TRBV5-1, the J call TRBJ1-3; maybe TRBD1 (5 bases). This CDR3 has 17 residues. Germline V gene data show CDR1 as SGHRS and CDR2 as YFSETQ. Trimming removed 0 bases from V and 0 bases from J, with 13 bases in between. The CDR3 spells CASSLAAAGSSGNTIYF. The CDR3 DNA is TGCGCCAGCAGCTTGGCCGCGGCAGGGAGCTCTGGAAACACCATATATTTT.

This chain links TRBV9 with TRBJ1-1; D gene ambiguous. The germline gives CDR1 SGDLS, CDR2 YYNGEE. Trimming removed 3 bases from V and 5 bases from J, with 14 bases in between. The CDR3 length is 14 residues. The CDR3 bases are TGTGCCAGCAGCGATCAAACCGGAAGTACTGAAGCTTTCTTT. Translating it yields CASSDQTGSTEAFF. Combining the CDR3 with reference TRBV9 and TRBJ1-1 gives the whole variable domain DSGVTQTPKHLITATGQRVTLRCSPRSGDLSVYWYQQSLDQGLQFLIQYYNGEERAKGNILERFSAQQFPDLHSELNLSSLELGDSALYFCASSDQTGSTEAFFGQGTRLTVV.

The chain joins TRBV2 to TRBJ1-1; D gene unclear. Looked up from germline, CDR1 is SNHLY and CDR2 is FYNNEI. The CDR3 is made up of 13 amino acids. V was pared by 2 bases and J by 1 base, with 5 bases between. The CDR3 nucleotides are TGTGCCAGCAGTGAATGGTGGAACACTGAAGCTTTCTTT. It codes for CASSEWWNTEAFF.

The chain employs TRBV5-8 and TRBJ2-5, with a possible D match to TRBD2 (5 bases). V lost 0 bases and J lost 2, with 11 bases in between. From germline, CDR1 is SGHTS and CDR2 YDEGEE. The CDR3 has 15 amino acids. The CDR3 sequence: CASSLGVATQETQYF. The CDR3 DNA reads TGTGCCAGCAGCTTGGGTGTAGCGACTCAAGAGACCCAGTACTTC.

The chain has TRBV28 and TRBJ1-2, with TRBD1 matching over 7 bases. From germline, CDR1 is MDHEN and CDR2 SYDVKM. CDR3 length equals 14 residues. V shed 3 bases, J shed 8 bases, and the junction held 9 bases outside the gene matches. The CDR3 is CASSFRRQGRGYTF. In DNA, the CDR3 is TGTGCCAGCAGTTTCCGACGACAGGGCCGGGGCTACACCTTC.

The chain carries TRBV6-2 or TRBV6-3 and TRBJ2-3; 10 bases match TRBD2. This CDR3 comprises 18 residues. Germline CDR1 and CDR2: MNHEY and SVGEGT. V lost 2 bases and J lost 0; bases outside the gene matches: 8. CDR3 sequence: CASSYRAGGPISTDTQYF. Here the CDR3 DNA reads TGTGCCAGCAGTTACCGAGCGGGAGGGCCTATAAGCACAGATACGCAGTATTTT.

This chain uses TRBV6-5 with TRBJ1-2, with TRBD1 matching over 11 bases. This CDR3 region has 16 residues. CDR1 is MNHEY, CDR2 SVGAGI, per germline. V lost 2 bases to trimming and J lost 4 bases; unmatched junction nucleotides: 6. CDR3 DNA: TGTGCCAGCAGTTACCGTCGGACAGGGGGCGGCTATGGCTACACCTTC. It yields the protein CASSYRRTGGGYGYTF.

This chain connects TRBV19 to TRBJ1-2; D not certain. This CDR3 comprises 13 residues. V lost 3 bases and J lost 4, with 9 bases in between. Germline CDR1 LNHDA, CDR2 SQIVND (reference sequence). The CDR3 DNA follows: TGTGCCAGTAGTATCCCGGACGGCTATGGCTACACCTTC. Translated: CASSIPDGYGYTF.

V and J are TRBV5-1 and TRBJ1-1, with D perhaps TRBD1 (5 bases). The germline V and J ends were trimmed by 5 bases and 5 bases, with 16 bases remaining between them. CDR3 size: 14 residues. Germline assignment: CDR1 SGHRS and CDR2 YFSETQ. The CDR3 DNA is TGCGCCAGCAGTCAGTCAGGGTTCAATACTGAAGCTTTCTTT. Translating gives CASSQSGFNTEAFF. Full variable domain (rest looked up from reference TRBV5-1 and TRBJ1-1): KAGVTQTPRYLIKTRGQQVTLSCSPISGHRSVSWYQQTPGQGLQFLFEYFSETQRNKGNFPGRFSGRQFSNSRSEMNVSTLELGDSALYLCASSQSGFNTEAFFGQGTRLTVV.

The chain recombines TRBV11-2 with TRBJ2-3; D perhaps matches TRBD2 (5 bases). Germline-derived CDR1 and CDR2 are SGHAT and FQNNGV. The CDR3 loop spans 15 amino acids. V lost 6 bases, J lost 4 bases, and 17 bases lay in between. The chain's CDR3 is CASRTRSGSADTQYF. CDR3 DNA: TGTGCCAGCAGGACCCGGAGCGGAAGCGCAGATACGCAGTATTTT.

The chain has TRBV3-1 (or the pseudogene TRBV3-2) and TRBJ1-2, with D possibly being TRBD1 (5 bases). CDR3 size: 14 residues. Germline V gives CDR1 LGHDT, CDR2 YNNKEL (reference sequence). V gave up 1 base and J gave up 4 bases, with 10 bases separating them. CDR3 in amino acids: CASSQGGSGYGYTF. The CDR3 DNA reads TGTGCCAGCAGCCAAGGGGGCAGCGGCTATGGCTACACCTTC.

This sequence joins TRBV6-5 and TRBJ2-1; D is undetermined. V lost 5 bases and J 9 bases, leaving 11 bases between the germline ends. This CDR3 comprises 12 residues. Germline V gene data show CDR1 as MNHEY and CDR2 as SVGAGI. Here the CDR3 DNA reads TGTGCCAGCAGTCCGGGTTTGGGTGAGCAGTTCTTC. It specifies CASSPGLGEQFF.

The chain links TRBV6-6 to TRBJ1-4, with D possibly matching TRBD1 (6 bases). The CDR3 runs 15 residues. Trimming cost V 2 bases and J 7 bases, with 14 bases left between them. CDR1 and CDR2 from the germline V gene are MNHNY and SVGAGI (reference sequence). In DNA form, the CDR3 reads TGTGCCAGCAGTTACCAACAGGGAGGTGGTGAAAAACTGTTTTTT. This encodes CASSYQQGGGEKLFF.

The chain couples TRBV7-8 to TRBJ2-7; D perhaps matches TRBD1 (5 bases). Germline V gives CDR1 SGHVS, CDR2 FQNEAQ. Trimming pared 4 bases from V and 2 bases from J, leaving 12 bases between. The CDR3 is made up of 14 amino acids. CDR3 residues: CASSWTDTTYEQYF. DNA for the CDR3: TGTGCCAGCAGCTGGACGGACACGACCTACGAGCAGTACTTC.

The CDR3 nucleotides are TGTGCCAGCAGCATCGGACCTTACGAGCAGTACTTC. Translated, it gives CASSIGPYEQYF. The V call is TRBV27, the J call TRBJ2-7; D not certain. Germline values: CDR1 MNHEY, CDR2 SMNVEV (reference sequence). V lost 6 bases and J lost 4, with 10 bases in between. This CDR3 region has 12 residues.

The chain carries TRBV9 and TRBJ1-2, with D possibly matching TRBD1 (6 bases). With 5 bases removed from V and 3 bases from J, the gap between germline ends came to 17 bases. The germline V gene encodes CDR1 SGDLS and CDR2 YYNGEE. The CDR3 spans 15 residues. As DNA, the CDR3 is TGTGCCAGCAGGGAAAAACAGGGCTTCGACTATGGCTACACCTTC. Protein product: CASREKQGFDYGYTF.

The chain has TRBV4-1 and TRBJ2-3; 7 bases map to TRBD1. The CDR3 length is 14 residues. The V and J ends lost 2 bases and 5 bases, in that order; junction bases with no gene match: 4. Germline CDR1 MGHRA, CDR2 YSYEKL. CDR3 amino acids: CASSQTQGRDTQYF. In DNA, the CDR3 is TGCGCCAGCAGCCAAACACAGGGGCGAGATACGCAGTATTTT.

V and J are TRBV28 and TRBJ1-6, with TRBD1 matching 7 bases. The junction had 11 bases not matched to a gene; V was cut back by 6 bases and J by 9 bases. Germline CDR1 and CDR2: MDHEN and SYDVKM. The CDR3 sequence is 15 residues long. The CDR3 sequence: CASRPQGEPSSPLHF. CDR3 DNA: TGTGCCAGCAGACCCCAGGGGGAACCTAGTTCACCCCTCCACTTT.

The genes are TRBV21-1 and TRBJ1-4; TRBD1, as called in the table, went unchecked against the DNA. TRBV21-1 is a recognized pseudogene. The CDR3 loop spans 13 amino acids. CDR3 coding DNA: TGTGCCAGCAGCTGGCAGGGGCAAAGAAAACTGTTTTTT. As protein: CASSWQGQRKLFF.

CDR3 amino acids: CASSLLGQGTNEKLFF. CDR3 DNA sequence: TGTGCCAGCAGCTTACTGGGACAGGGGACTAATGAAAAACTGTTTTTT. The chain uses TRBV11-2 and TRBJ1-4; 10 bases fit TRBD1. Germline V gene data show CDR1 as SGHAT and CDR2 as FQNNGV. The V segment lost 2 bases and the J segment 2 bases; nucleotides outside the gene matches: 2. The CDR3 runs to 16 residues.

V and J are TRBV3-1 (or the pseudogene TRBV3-2) and TRBJ2-1, with 8 positions matching TRBD1. This CDR3 is 13 amino acids long. Germline V CDR1 and CDR2: LGHDT, YNNKEL (reference sequence). The trim removed 4 bases at V and 6 bases at J, leaving 2 bases unmatched. CDR3 DNA: TGTGCCAGCAGCCTCAGGGGGCCCAATGAGCAGTTCTTC. Its protein is CASSLRGPNEQFF.

The rearrangement links TRBV27 to TRBJ2-3; 9 bases are shared with TRBD2. The CDR3 contains 16 residues. The V gene's germline CDR1 is MNHEY and CDR2 SMNVEV (reference sequence). Germline trimming cut 1 base from V and 0 bases from J; bases unmatched to any gene: 2. CDR3 in amino acids: CASSLFLAGSTDTQYF. In nucleotides, the CDR3 is TGTGCCAGCAGTTTATTCCTAGCGGGGAGCACAGATACGCAGTATTTT.

The V and J genes are TRBV19 and TRBJ2-7; 7 bases match TRBD1. The CDR3 is made up of 14 amino acids. Trimming took 6 bases from V and 3 from J; bases not matched to a gene: 8. Looked up from germline, CDR1 is LNHDA and CDR2 is SQIVND (reference sequence). CDR3 sequence reads: CASSPGQVGYEQYF. The CDR3 DNA follows: TGTGCCAGTAGCCCTGGACAGGTCGGCTACGAGCAGTACTTC.

The rearrangement links TRBV19 to TRBJ2-3; 8 bases line up with TRBD2. V dropped 3 bases and J dropped 0; count of bases not matched to a gene: 5. The CDR3 runs to 16 residues. Germline values: CDR1 LNHDA, CDR2 SQIVND (reference sequence). Written as DNA, the CDR3 is TGTGCCAGTAGTATGTATGGCGGGAGGAGCACAGATACGCAGTATTTT. As protein: CASSMYGGRSTDTQYF.

The CDR3 sequence: CASSSSGGSTGNTIYF. The DNA of the CDR3 is TGTGCCAGCAGTTCTAGCGGGGGCTCTACTGGAAACACCATATATTTT. The gene calls are TRBV28 and TRBJ1-3, with D perhaps TRBD1 (6 bases). Per germline, CDR1 MDHEN and CDR2 SYDVKM. CDR3 length: 16 residues. V shed 4 bases and J shed 2 bases, with 15 bases lying between them.